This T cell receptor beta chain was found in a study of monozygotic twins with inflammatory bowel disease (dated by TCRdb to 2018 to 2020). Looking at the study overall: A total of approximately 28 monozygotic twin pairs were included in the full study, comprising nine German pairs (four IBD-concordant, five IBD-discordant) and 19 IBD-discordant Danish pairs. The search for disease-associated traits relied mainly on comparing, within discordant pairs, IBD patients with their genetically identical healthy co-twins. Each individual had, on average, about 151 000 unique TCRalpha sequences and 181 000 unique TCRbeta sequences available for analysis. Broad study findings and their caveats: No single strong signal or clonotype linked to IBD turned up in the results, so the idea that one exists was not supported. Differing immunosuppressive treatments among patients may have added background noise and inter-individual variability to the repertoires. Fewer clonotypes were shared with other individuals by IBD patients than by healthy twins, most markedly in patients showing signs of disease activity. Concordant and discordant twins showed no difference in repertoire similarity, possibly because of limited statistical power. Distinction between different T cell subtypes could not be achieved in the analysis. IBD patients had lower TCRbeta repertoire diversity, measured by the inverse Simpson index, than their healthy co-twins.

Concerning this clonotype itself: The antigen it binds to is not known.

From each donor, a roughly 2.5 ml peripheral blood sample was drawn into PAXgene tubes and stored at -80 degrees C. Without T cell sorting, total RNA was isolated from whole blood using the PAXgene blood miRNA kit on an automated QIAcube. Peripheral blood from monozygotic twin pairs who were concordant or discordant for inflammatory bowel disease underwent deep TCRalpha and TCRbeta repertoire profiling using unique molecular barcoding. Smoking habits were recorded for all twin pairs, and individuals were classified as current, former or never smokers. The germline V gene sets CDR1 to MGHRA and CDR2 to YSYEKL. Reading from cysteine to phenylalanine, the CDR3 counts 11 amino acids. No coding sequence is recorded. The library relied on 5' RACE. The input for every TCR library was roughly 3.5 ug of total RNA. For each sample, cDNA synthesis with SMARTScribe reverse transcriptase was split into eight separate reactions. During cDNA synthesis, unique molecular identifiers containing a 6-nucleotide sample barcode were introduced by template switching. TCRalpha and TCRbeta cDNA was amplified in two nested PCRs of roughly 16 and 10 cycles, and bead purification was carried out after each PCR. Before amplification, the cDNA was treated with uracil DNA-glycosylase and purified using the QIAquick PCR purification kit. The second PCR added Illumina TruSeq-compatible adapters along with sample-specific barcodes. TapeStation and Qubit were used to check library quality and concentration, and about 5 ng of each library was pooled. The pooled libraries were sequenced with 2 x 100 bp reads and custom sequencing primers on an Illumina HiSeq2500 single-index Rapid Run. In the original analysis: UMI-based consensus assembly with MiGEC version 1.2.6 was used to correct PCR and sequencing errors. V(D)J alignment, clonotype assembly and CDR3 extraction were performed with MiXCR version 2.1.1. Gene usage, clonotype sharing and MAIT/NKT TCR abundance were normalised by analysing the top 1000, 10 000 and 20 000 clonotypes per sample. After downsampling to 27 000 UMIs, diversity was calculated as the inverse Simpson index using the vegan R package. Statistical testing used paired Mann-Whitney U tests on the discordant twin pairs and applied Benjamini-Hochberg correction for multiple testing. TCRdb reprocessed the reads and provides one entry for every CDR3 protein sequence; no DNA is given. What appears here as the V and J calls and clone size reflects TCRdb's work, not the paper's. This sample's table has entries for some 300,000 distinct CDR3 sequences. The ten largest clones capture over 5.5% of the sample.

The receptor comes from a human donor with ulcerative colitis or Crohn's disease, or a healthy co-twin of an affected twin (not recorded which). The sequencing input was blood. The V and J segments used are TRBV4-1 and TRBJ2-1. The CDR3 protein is CASSQINEQFF.